A selection of T cell receptor beta chains follows, all from one sample in a study of blood T cell repertoires in COVID-19. Using immunoSEQ multiplex PCR, the repertoire was profiled, and TCRdb retains in-frame clones only, with some absent. This sample has around 400,000 clones, with more than 75% found just once. Sample: peripheral blood. The receptors were sampled from a woman aged 60 to 75 with COVID-19, enrolled during active disease. The conserved cysteine and the conserved F or W are not part of the CDR3 here. The D gene is left open where the match is weak.

v_gene	d_gene	j_gene	CDR3aa
TRBV5-5	.	TRBJ2-3	ASSLEGRLTGTQY
TRBV7-9	TRBD1	TRBJ2-7	ASSLSGGLAGEQY
TRBV10-1	TRBD1	TRBJ2-3	ASGTGGTDTQY
TRBV14	.	TRBJ1-2	ASSQDAGIYGYT
TRBV3-1/TRBV3-2	.	TRBJ1-1	ASKKEEGISGAF
TRBV5-4	TRBD1	TRBJ1-4	ASSTRAQGAEGKLF
TRBV6-6	TRBD1	TRBJ1-5	ASSPTGGVNQPQH
TRBV30	TRBD2	TRBJ2-1	AWSVGFSSGGNEQF
TRBV5-4	.	TRBJ1-1	ASTRGWDTEAF
TRBV7-9	.	TRBJ2-6	ASSLGGATRSSGANVLT
TRBV14	.	TRBJ2-2	ASSQSPILGRVTGELF
TRBV7-9	.	TRBJ1-1	ASSLEAGNTEAF
TRBV7-2	TRBD1	TRBJ2-7	ASSPRVDRVHEQY
TRBV6-2/TRBV6-3	.	TRBJ2-1	ASSYYPYGGGGRGWF
TRBV5-1	TRBD1	TRBJ2-4	ASSPDRALAKNIQY
TRBV28	.	TRBJ2-7	ASSLYGGPTYEQY
TRBV6-6	TRBD2	TRBJ2-3	ASSEPRGGRTDTQY
TRBV6-1	.	TRBJ1-3	ASSEAEGSTGNTIY
TRBV5-4	TRBD2	TRBJ2-3	ASSLRRGATDTQY
TRBV6-5	TRBD1	TRBJ2-7	ASSWTGSSYEQY
TRBV20-1	.	TRBJ1-2	SAIANYGYT
TRBV7-6	TRBD1	TRBJ1-1	ASSSQDREDTEAF
TRBV6-1	.	TRBJ2-7	ASSEESPPTYEQY
TRBV7-3	.	TRBJ2-7	ASSPPGSYEQY
TRBV7-3	TRBD2	TRBJ2-5	ASSPGLAGETQY
TRBV10-2	TRBD2	TRBJ2-5	ASSELAGGSETQY
TRBV7-3	TRBD1	TRBJ1-1	ASSSHRGLNTEAF
TRBV10-3	.	TRBJ1-1	AISESGRKPEAF
TRBV7-9	.	TRBJ2-6	ASSLYRAGALSGANVLT
TRBV6-5	TRBD1	TRBJ1-6	ASRWGQNNSPLH
TRBV5-1	TRBD1	TRBJ1-3	ASSSLQGARRGNTIY
TRBV27	TRBD1	TRBJ1-5	ASSSGQPFDQPQH
TRBV28	TRBD1	TRBJ1-5	ASGRDRGYRAQH
TRBV7-5	.	TRBJ2-7	ARSPDHPGTGDHAQY
TRBV3-1/TRBV3-2	.	TRBJ1-4	ASSHRGFNEKLF
TRBV5-1	.	TRBJ1-1	ASRVSGGGNTEAF
TRBV6-5	.	TRBJ1-4	AEGGETNEKLF
TRBV10-2	.	TRBJ2-7	ASEGVYEQY
TRBV30	.	TRBJ2-1	AWSGGAVSSYNEQF
TRBV7-8	.	TRBJ1-6	ASSLEQGRNNSPLH